Each of the 14 T cell receptor beta chains below was sequenced from the same sample in a study of blood T cells in healthy people across ages. The second PCR ran about 6 to 11 cycles with a sample-barcoded 5' primer and J-beta primers. TCRdb re-called the 5' RACE reads through MiXCR, storing one row per CDR3 protein. The sample lists about 1.6 million distinct CDR3 sequences; almost 35% were seen once. Source material: blood. These receptors originate from a woman aged 25-40 years in good health.

This clonotype has a count of ten or more. The V gene is TRBV7-2, the J gene TRBJ2-5; possibly TRBD2 for D (6 bases). The V gene lost 5 bases and the J gene lost 3 bases, with 13 bases spanning the gap. The CDR3 runs 14 residues. The germline gives CDR1 SGHTA, CDR2 FQGNSA. The CDR3: CASSRDSNKETQYF. The CDR3 DNA sequence: TGTGCCAGCAGCCGGGACTCAAACAAAGAGACCCAGTACTTC.

This clonotype has only a few counts. The rearrangement links TRBV20-1 to TRBJ1-2; the D gene is possibly TRBD1 (5 bases). CDR3 length: 14 residues. Trimming left V 6 bases short and J 0 bases short, with 14 bases between. In germline, CDR1 is DFQATT, CDR2 SNEGSKA (reference sequence). The DNA for the CDR3 is TGCAGTGCGAGCGACAGTGTTACTAACTATGGCTACACCTTC. Translated: CSASDSVTNYGYTF.

The genes are TRBV6-1 and TRBJ2-5; TRBD2 aligns across 8 bases. The DNA end lines up better with TRBJ2-7; the J call may be wrong. CDR1 MNHNS and CDR2 SASEGT come from the germline V gene. This CDR3 has 13 residues. CDR3 nucleotide sequence: TGTGCCAGCAGTGGGCCCGGGGGGGCCGAGCAGTACTTC. Encoded protein: CASSGPGGAEQYF.

This clonotype was seen more than once but under ten times. The J gene is TRBJ2-1, the V gene TRBV12-3 or TRBV12-4; TRBD2 matches 10 bases. The V gene end was trimmed by 5 bases and the J gene end by 7 bases; junction bases not matched to a gene: 5. This CDR3 region has 14 residues. CDR3 sequence (DNA): TGTGCCAGCAGTAGCGGGGGGGCGGTAAATGAGCAGTTCTTC. As protein: CASSSGGAVNEQFF.

The V and J genes are TRBV10-3 and TRBJ1-5; D is ambiguous. The germline V gene has CDR1 ENHRY and CDR2 SYGVKD. The length of the CDR3 is 15 residues. Trimming took 6 bases from V and 1 from J, leaving 13 bases between them. The CDR3 bases are TGTGCCATCAGCAAAGAGAGGTTCAGCAATCAGCCCCAGCATTTT. Residues: CAISKERFSNQPQHF.

The rearrangement joins TRBV3-1 to TRBJ1-6; D uncertain. The germline gives CDR1 LGHDT, CDR2 YNNKEL (reference sequence). The CDR3 consists of 17 residues. Trimming removed 1 base at V and 0 bases at J, with 10 bases between. The CDR3 region is CASSQGLRSSYNSPLHF. In DNA form, the CDR3 reads TGTGCCAGCAGCCAAGGGCTCAGGAGCTCCTATAATTCACCCCTCCACTTT.

This chain links TRBV9 with TRBJ2-5; no firm D call. Germline lookup yields CDR1 SGDLS and CDR2 YYNGEE. The V end was cut by 0 bases, the J end by 4 bases, with 19 bases between. This CDR3 contains 17 residues. CDR3 sequence (DNA): TGTGCCAGCAGCGTAGTGATCAGACCGAAAAGGCGAGAGACCCAGTACTTC. Amino acids: CASSVVIRPKRRETQYF. Combining the CDR3 with reference TRBV9 and TRBJ2-5 gives the whole variable domain DSGVTQTPKHLITATGQRVTLRCSPRSGDLSVYWYQQSLDQGLQFLIQYYNGEERAKGNILERFSAQQFPDLHSELNLSSLELGDSALYFCASSVVIRPKRRETQYFGPGTRLLVL.

The chain carries TRBV28 and TRBJ2-3; a weak D match, TRBD1 (6 bases). The CDR3 extends over 15 amino acids. The V and J ends lost 3 bases and 1 base respectively, with 11 bases between them. The V gene's germline CDR1 is MDHEN and CDR2 SYDVKM. The CDR3 bases are TGTGCCAGCAGTTTTTCGCCAGGGGGCACAGATACGCAGTATTTT. This encodes CASSFSPGGTDTQYF.

This clonotype was detected a few times. J is TRBJ1-1 and V is TRBV7-9, with D tentatively TRBD1 (5 bases). The CDR3 is 15 residues long. CDR1 and CDR2 (germline): SEHNR, FQNEAQ (reference sequence). The V end was cut by 4 bases, the J end by 3 bases, with 15 bases between. CDR3 nucleotides: TGTGCCAGCAGCTCCGGGACCCCATGGGACACTGAAGCTTTCTTT. Translation: CASSSGTPWDTEAFF.

The V and J genes are TRBV3-1 and TRBJ2-1; TRBD2 agrees at 7 bases. The trim removed 1 base at V and 5 bases at J, leaving 11 bases unmatched. Germline V CDR1 and CDR2: LGHDT, YNNKEL (reference sequence). The CDR3 is 17 amino acids. The CDR3 DNA reads TGTGCCAGCAGCCAAGGGAGGGCCTACGCGGGGGACAATGAGCAGTTCTTC. Translating gives CASSQGRAYAGDNEQFF.

The rearrangement joins TRBV20-1 to TRBJ2-1, with D maybe TRBD1 (5 bases). The CDR3 is made up of 16 amino acids. CDR1 DFQATT and CDR2 SNEGSKA come from the germline V gene (reference sequence). Trimming took 0 bases from V and 1 from J, leaving 13 bases between them. The CDR3 loop is CSARDGNRGSYNEQFF. In DNA, the CDR3 is TGCAGTGCTAGAGATGGGAATAGGGGTTCCTACAATGAGCAGTTCTTC.

This clonotype showed up just a few times. This rearrangement joins TRBV12-3 or TRBV12-4 to TRBJ1-4; D gene uncertain. Trimming stripped 3 bases from V and 5 bases from J, with 13 bases between. There are 15 residues in the CDR3. Here the CDR3 DNA reads TGTGCCAGCAGTTTTGGCGCGGGCGGAAATGAAAAACTGTTTTTT. It encodes CASSFGAGGNEKLFF.

This clonotype was counted at least ten times. The chain recombines TRBV6-5 with TRBJ2-1, with 8 bases fitting TRBD1. The V and J ends lost 6 bases and 13 bases, in that order; junction bases with no gene match: 5. Germline CDR1 and CDR2: MNHEY and SVGAGI. This CDR3 is built from 11 residues. The DNA of the CDR3 is TGTGCCAGCAGCCCCGGACAGGGACAGTTCTTC. Translated: CASSPGQGQFF.

CDR3 sequence (DNA): TGTGCCAGCGGTTCGACTAGCGGATACAATGAGCAGTTCTTC. This gives the protein CASGSTSGYNEQFF. The V gene is TRBV27, the J gene TRBJ2-1; 9 positions agree with TRBD2. The CDR3 is made up of 14 amino acids. The J segment lost 4 bases and the V segment lost 8 bases, leaving 6 bases of the junction unmatched. Germline loops: CDR1 MNHEY, CDR2 SMNVEV (reference sequence).